One and the same sample provided the 19 T cell receptor beta chains below, sequenced in a study of T cell changes during pregnancy in multiple sclerosis. The table came from immunoSEQ multiplex PCR; TCRdb's copy has only in-frame clones and leaves some out. Here the sample spans 85,000 to 120,000 clones, about nine tenths being singletons. Sample: peripheral blood, taken after pregnancy. Every receptor here comes from a female donor with multiple sclerosis, enrolled in a pregnancy study.

V and J are TRBV30 and TRBJ2-2; 7 nucleotides match TRBD1. V trimming: 1 base; J trimming: 6 bases; junction bases outside the gene matches: 8. The CDR3 runs to 15 residues. Germline assignment: CDR1 GTSNPN and CDR2 SVGIG (reference sequence). For the CDR3, the DNA is TGTGCCTGGAGTGCCACAGGGGATTTTGCCGGGGAGCTGTTTTTT. Translation: CAWSATGDFAGELFF.

V gene TRBV2 combines with J gene TRBJ2-3; 10 bases map to TRBD2. J was trimmed by 3 bases and V by 7 bases; bases with no gene match: 4. In germline, CDR1 is SNHLY, CDR2 FYNNEI. There are 14 residues in the CDR3. CDR3 sequence: CASIPGLATDTQYF. The CDR3 DNA reads as TGTGCCAGCATCCCGGGACTAGCGACAGATACGCAGTATTTT.

The gene calls are TRBV5-4 and TRBJ1-3, with 11 bases lining up with TRBD1. After removal of 4 bases from V and 3 bases from J, the junction contained 6 bases not matched to a gene. CDR3 length equals 16 residues. CDR1 is SGHNT and CDR2 is YYREEE in the germline V gene (reference sequence). In nucleotides, the CDR3 is TGTGCCAGCAGCCCTAGGACAGGGGGCCGTGGAAACACCATATATTTT. It is translated as CASSPRTGGRGNTIYF. Using reference TRBV5-4 and TRBJ1-3 for the parts outside the CDR3, the full variable domain is ETGVTQSPTHLIKTRGQQVTLRCSSQSGHNTVSWYQQALGQGPQFIFQYYREEENGRGNFPPRFSGLQFPNYSSELNVNALELDDSALYLCASSPRTGGRGNTIYFGEGSWLTVV.

The chain combines TRBV30 with TRBJ1-2; unclear D gene. V lost 5 bases and J lost 8, with 18 bases in between. CDR1 GTSNPN and CDR2 SVGIG come from the germline V gene (reference sequence). This CDR3 comprises 13 residues. The CDR3 is CAWGRRREEGYTF. DNA of the CDR3: TGTGCCTGGGGCAGACGGAGGGAGGAGGGCTACACCTTC.

A note on this clone: Other DNA sequences in the same sample also yield this CDR3. The chain couples TRBV5-1 to TRBJ1-1, with D possibly matching TRBD1 (6 bases). Germline values: CDR1 SGHRS, CDR2 YFSETQ. Between the trimmed V and J ends, which lost 0 bases and 5 bases, there was a span of 11 bases. The CDR3 loop spans 14 amino acids. The DNA of the CDR3 is TGCGCCAGCAGCTTGGAGGGGGGGCGGACTGAAGCTTTCTTT. Protein sequence: CASSLEGGRTEAFF.

The gene calls are TRBV6-6 and TRBJ1-1, with D uncertain. V was trimmed by 6 bases and J by 7 bases, leaving 15 bases between them. Germline V CDR1 and CDR2: MNHNY, SVGAGI (reference sequence). The CDR3 spans 13 residues. DNA for the CDR3: TGTGCCAGCAGCTTGGGAAGAGAGGGTGAAGCTTTCTTT. Protein sequence: CASSLGREGEAFF.

This chain connects TRBV7-8 to TRBJ1-2; D perhaps matches TRBD1 (5 bases). V dropped 4 bases and J dropped 6 bases, with 9 bases sitting between them. CDR1 is SGHVS and CDR2 is FQNEAQ in the germline V gene. This CDR3 region has 12 residues. CDR3 loop: CASSSQGDGYTF. The CDR3 nucleotides are TGTGCCAGCAGCTCGCAGGGTGATGGCTACACCTTC.

The rearrangement uses TRBV6-6 and TRBJ1-6; 7 nucleotides match TRBD1. The CDR3 length is 13 residues. V dropped 6 bases and J dropped 8; count of bases not matched to a gene: 4. Germline V lookup: CDR1 MNHNY, CDR2 SVGAGI (reference sequence). The DNA of the CDR3 is TGTGCCAGCAGAGAGGGGGCCGATTCACCCCTCCACTTT. Translating it yields CASREGADSPLHF.

The chain links TRBV5-4 to TRBJ2-4; maybe TRBD1 (5 bases). This CDR3 spans 15 amino acids. CDR1 is SGHNT and CDR2 is YYREEE in the germline V gene (reference sequence). Trimming stripped 2 bases from V and 7 bases from J, with 16 bases between. DNA for the CDR3: TGTGCCAGCAGCTTCGGCCAACCAAAGGGGAACATTCAGTACTTC. Translation gives CASSFGQPKGNIQYF.

The rearrangement joins TRBV28 to TRBJ1-4; perhaps TRBD1 as D (6 bases). CDR1 is MDHEN, CDR2 SYDVKM, per germline. The CDR3 runs 14 residues. Trimming took 1 base from V and 8 from J, leaving 11 bases between them. CDR3: CASSLSGAQEKLFF. The CDR3 region has the DNA TGTGCCAGCAGTTTATCAGGGGCTCAGGAAAAACTGTTTTTT.

The chain employs TRBV2 and TRBJ2-7; 9 nucleotides match TRBD2. Germline V gene lookup returns CDR1 SNHLY and CDR2 FYNNEI. The junction had 6 bases not matched to a gene; V was cut back by 3 bases and J by 6 bases. This CDR3 region has 14 residues. CDR3 in amino acids: CASSELAGTSEQYF. DNA of the CDR3: TGTGCCAGCAGTGAGCTAGCGGGAACCTCCGAGCAGTACTTC. Drawing the rest from reference TRBV2 and TRBJ2-7, the complete variable domain is EPEVTQTPSHQVTQMGQEVILRCVPISNHLYFYWYRQILGQKVEFLVSFYNNEISEKSEIFDDQFSVERPDGSNFTLKIRSTKLEDSAMYFCASSELAGTSEQYFGPGTRLTVT.

This chain connects TRBV6-1 to TRBJ1-5; no clear D gene. Germline V lookup: CDR1 MNHNS, CDR2 SASEGT. V lost 1 base to trimming and J lost 4 bases, with 14 bases between them. The CDR3 is 16 amino acids. CDR3 coding DNA: TGTGCCAGCAGTGAAGTATCGGGCGGGATAAATCAGCCCCAGCATTTT. This translates into CASSEVSGGINQPQHF.

The V call is TRBV7-9, the J call TRBJ1-3; 8 nucleotides align to TRBD1. The CDR3 sequence is 16 residues long. V shed 5 bases, J shed 4 bases, and the junction held 10 bases outside the gene matches. The germline V gene has CDR1 SEHNR and CDR2 FQNEAQ (reference sequence). The CDR3 DNA sequence: TGTGCCAGCAGCAAATCAGGGGGCTGGTCCGGAAACACCATATATTTT. Translating it yields CASSKSGGWSGNTIYF.

The chain employs TRBV30 and TRBJ1-4; 7 nucleotides align to TRBD1. This CDR3 is built from 13 residues. V lost 4 bases to trimming and J lost 8 bases; unmatched junction nucleotides: 7. Per germline, CDR1 GTSNPN and CDR2 SVGIG (reference sequence). The chain's CDR3 is CAWKRAGGEKLFF. The DNA for the CDR3 is TGTGCCTGGAAACGGGCAGGGGGGGAAAAACTGTTTTTT.

The chain carries TRBV2 and TRBJ2-7; 8 positions agree with TRBD1. Trimming at V came to 7 bases and at J to 2 bases, leaving 13 bases not matched to a gene. CDR3 length: 16 amino acids. CDR1 is SNHLY, CDR2 FYNNEI, per germline. CDR3 sequence reads: CASNMWVQGVAYEQYF. CDR3 DNA sequence: TGTGCCAGCAATATGTGGGTACAGGGGGTAGCCTACGAGCAGTACTTC.

The chain carries TRBV16 and TRBJ1-1, with 7 bases lining up with TRBD1. Germline V gene lookup returns CDR1 KGHSY and CDR2 FQNENV. The CDR3 length is 14 residues. Germline trimming cut 3 bases from V and 6 bases from J; bases unmatched to any gene: 7. The CDR3 DNA sequence: TGTGCCAGCAGCCAGTCGACAGGGTTGGCTGAAGCTTTCTTT. Translating it yields CASSQSTGLAEAFF.

The table lists this clone with a few counts. The rearrangement joins TRBV6-5 to TRBJ1-1, with D possibly matching TRBD1 (5 bases). Germline CDR1 MNHEY, CDR2 SVGAGI. V was clipped by 7 bases and J by 4 bases, with 13 bases between them. This CDR3 has 13 residues. The CDR3 DNA reads as TGTGCCAGCACACTAGGGGAGGGCACTGAAGCTTTCTTT. It encodes CASTLGEGTEAFF.

V and J are TRBV30 and TRBJ2-1, with TRBD1 as a possible D gene (6 bases). The CDR3 contains 14 residues. Trimming removed 4 bases at V and 7 bases at J, with 17 bases between. Germline CDR1 GTSNPN, CDR2 SVGIG (reference sequence). The CDR3 DNA reads as TGTGCCTGGATCGCCGTTCAGGGGCAAAATGAGCAGTTCTTC. It encodes CAWIAVQGQNEQFF.

The chain has TRBV28 and TRBJ1-1; possible D gene TRBD1, 5 bases. Germline-derived CDR1 and CDR2 are MDHEN and SYDVKM. Trimming removed 9 bases at V and 0 bases at J, with 8 bases between. CDR3 length: 12 amino acids. The CDR3 loop is CASRQLNTEAFF. CDR3 bases: TGTGCCAGTAGACAGCTGAACACTGAAGCTTTCTTT.